Shown below are 5 T cell receptor beta chains from a single sample sequenced in a study of blood T cell repertoires in COVID-19. Produced via immunoSEQ multiplex PCR; TCRdb's table is partial and in-frame only. This table has some 80,000 clones, less than 85% appearing once. Sequences were obtained from peripheral blood. The source of these receptors is a woman over 75 with active or convalescent COVID-19.

This CDR3 is CASSYSGGRAAEAFF. CDR3 DNA sequence: TGTGCCAGCAGTTACTCTGGGGGGAGAGCTGCTGAAGCTTTCTTT. This chain uses TRBV6-2 or TRBV6-3 with TRBJ1-1; D possibly corresponds to TRBD1 (5 bases). The CDR3 is made up of 15 amino acids. V was clipped by 0 bases and J by 6 bases, with 14 bases between them. CDR1 is MNHEY and CDR2 is SVGEGT in the germline V gene.

This clone was recorded a few times. This chain connects TRBV5-1 to TRBJ1-1, with TRBD1 identical over 9 bases. Germline loops: CDR1 SGHRS, CDR2 YFSETQ. Trimming cost V 0 bases and J 4 bases; bases outside gene matches: 10. The CDR3 spans 17 residues. The CDR3 spells CASSLEGTGSGATEAFF. In DNA, the CDR3 is TGCGCCAGCAGCTTGGAGGGGACAGGGAGTGGGGCCACTGAAGCTTTCTTT.

CDR3 sequence: CASSVDRDAQYF. CDR3 DNA sequence: TGTGCCAGTAGTGTCGACAGGGATGCTCAGTACTTC. The rearrangement joins TRBV19 to TRBJ2-4; 7 bases map to TRBD1. CDR1 and CDR2 from the germline V gene are LNHDA and SQIVND (reference sequence). The CDR3 sequence is 12 residues long. V was clipped by 5 bases and J by 12 bases; unmatched bases: 7.

The rearrangement joins TRBV19 to TRBJ1-2; the D is unclear. Per germline, CDR1 LNHDA and CDR2 SQIVND (reference sequence). CDR3 size: 16 residues. V was shortened by 7 bases and J by 0 bases, with 18 bases between the two germline ends. This chain's CDR3 is CASNPREKEANYGYTF. CDR3 sequence (DNA): TGTGCCAGTAACCCGCGGGAGAAAGAAGCTAACTATGGCTACACCTTC.

This clone was observed a handful of times. The chain employs TRBV10-3 and TRBJ2-7; TRBD1 matches 7 bases. CDR1 is ENHRY, CDR2 SYGVKD, per germline. This CDR3 has 13 amino acids. With V trimmed by 10 bases and J by 3 bases, 9 bases remained unmatched. The chain's CDR3 is CASRQGSFYEQYF. The DNA for the CDR3 is TGTGCCAGCCGACAGGGTTCTTTCTACGAGCAGTACTTC.